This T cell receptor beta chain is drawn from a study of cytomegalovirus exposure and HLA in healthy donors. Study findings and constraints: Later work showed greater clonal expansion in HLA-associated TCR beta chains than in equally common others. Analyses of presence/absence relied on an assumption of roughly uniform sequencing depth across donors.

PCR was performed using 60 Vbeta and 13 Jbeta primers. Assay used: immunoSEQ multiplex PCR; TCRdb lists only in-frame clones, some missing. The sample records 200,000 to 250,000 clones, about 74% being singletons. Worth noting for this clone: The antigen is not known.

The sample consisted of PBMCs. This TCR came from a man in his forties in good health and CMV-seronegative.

The CDR3: CASSDSGYNEQFF. The CDR3 DNA reads as TGCGCCAGCAGTGATAGCGGTTACAATGAGCAGTTCTTC. The chain carries TRBV10-2 and TRBJ2-1; TRBD2 is a possible D gene (6 bases). CDR1 and CDR2 (germline): WSHSY, SAAADI. The CDR3 is made up of 13 amino acids. With 3 bases removed from V and 4 bases from J, the gap between germline ends came to 7 bases.